Listed below are T cell receptor beta chains from one sample, sequenced in a study of neurological immune-mediated disorders. TCRdb reanalysed the 5' RACE reads using MiXCR and keeps one entry per CDR3 protein. The repertoire includes roughly 65,000 distinct CDR3 sequences, roughly 4% of them detected once, and about 2.6% sits in the top ten. Sample: PBMCs. The receptors originated from a man in his fifties with multiple sclerosis. The CDR3 runs from the conserved cysteine through the conserved F or W. Fields, in order: J gene, clone size, D gene, V gene, CDR3 protein, CDR3 DNA. A D gene is named only where the DNA matches it firmly. Size is omitted from some rows. Given values are once, few, many or a class for expanded clones.

>TRBJ1-2|many|TRBD1|TRBV20-1
CSARGQGASFGYTF
TGCAGTGCTAGGGGGCAGGGGGCATCGTTTGGCTACACCTTC
>TRBJ2-7|many|TRBD1|TRBV5-1
CASSLDRQGGTYEQYF
TGCGCCAGCAGCTTGGATCGACAGGGGGGAACCTACGAGCAGTACTTC
>TRBJ2-1|-|-|TRBV20-1
CSARVVVRQFF
TGCAGTGCTAGAGTTGTGGTGAGGCAGTTCTTC
>TRBJ1-6|-|-|TRBV19
CASSTRGTISPLHF
TGTGCCAGTAGTACTCGTGGCACCATTTCACCCCTCCACTTT
>TRBJ2-6|many|TRBD2|TRBV7-3
CASSPGGWSSGANVLTF
TGTGCCAGCAGCCCGGGGGGGTGGAGCTCTGGGGCCAACGTCCTGACTTTC
>TRBJ2-5|many|TRBD1|TRBV12-3/TRBV12-4
CASTTGVQETQYF
TGTGCCAGCACCACAGGGGTGCAAGAGACCCAGTACTTC
>TRBJ1-5|many|TRBD1|TRBV7-2
CASSPGTGFGQPQHF
TGTGCCAGCAGTCCCGGGACAGGGTTTGGTCAGCCCCAGCATTTT
>TRBJ1-2|-|TRBD1|TRBV20-1
CSAREGQGFYYGYTF
TGCAGTGCTAGAGAGGGACAGGGATTTTACTATGGCTACACCTTC
>TRBJ2-5|many|TRBD1|TRBV12-3/TRBV12-4
CASRQLGQGAFETQYF
TGTGCCAGCAGACAGCTAGGACAGGGGGCTTTTGAGACCCAGTACTTC
>TRBJ2-3|many|-|TRBV20-1
CSVVLADSTDTQYF
TGCAGTGTTGTTCTGGCGGATAGCACAGATACGCAGTATTTT
>TRBJ1-2|many|-|TRBV6-5
CASRSDSYGYTF
TGTGCCAGCAGGTCGGACAGCTATGGCTACACCTTC
>TRBJ1-1|many|-|TRBV18
CASSQAVNTEAFF
TGTGCCAGCTCCCAGGCGGTGAACACTGAAGCTTTCTTT
>TRBJ2-1|many|-|TRBV7-2
CASSTDRDNEQFF
TGTGCCAGCAGCACGGACCGCGACAATGAGCAGTTCTTC
>TRBJ2-1|few|-|TRBV5-1
CASSLTQEAYNEQFF
TGCGCCAGCAGCTTGACACAGGAGGCCTACAATGAGCAGTTCTTC
>TRBJ2-1|many|-|TRBV4-1
CASSQTRAGSYNEQFF
TGCGCCAGCAGCCAAACCCGTGCGGGGAGTTACAATGAGCAGTTCTTC
>TRBJ1-1|many|TRBD1|TRBV5-1
CASSLGDRVRIMNTEAFF
TGCGCCAGCAGCTTGGGGGACAGGGTACGGATTATGAACACTGAAGCTTTCTTT
>TRBJ1-1|-|TRBD1|TRBV7-3
CASSLNNRGIMSGTEAFF
TGTGCCAGCAGCTTAAATAACAGGGGCATAATGTCAGGAACTGAAGCTTTCTTT
>TRBJ2-3|many|TRBD2|TRBV29-1
CSGLSGGAPDTQYF
TGCAGCGGCCTAAGCGGGGGGGCGCCGGATACGCAGTATTTT